This T cell receptor beta chain was recorded in a study of immune heterogeneity within non-small cell lung tumors. CDR3 size: 16 residues. Germline CDR1 and CDR2: SGHVS and FNYEAQ. V lost 8 bases and J lost 0, with 18 bases in between. Bulk tumor genomic DNA constituted the template, at about 600 ng per sample. Biopsies that were spaced far apart were taken, several per primary tumor, during surgery. The cohort was untreated, with newly diagnosed non-small cell lung cancer undergoing curative surgery. This clonotype is medium-sized (0.01 to 0.1%) in the sample. Multiplex PCR employing 32 V and 13 J primers generated amplicons of the TCR beta CDR3. TCRdb redid the calling of the multiplex PCR reads with MiXCR, one entry per CDR3 protein. The data show 5,000 to 6,000 distinct CDR3 sequences, roughly 21% seen once.

The rearrangement links TRBV7-6 to TRBJ2-3, with D possibly TRBD2 on 6 matching bases. This TCR came from a woman between 55 and 75 years old with non-small cell lung cancer. Material: lung tumor tissue. The CDR3 reads CASPSLAGTSTDTQYF. The CDR3 region has the DNA TGTGCCAGCCCCTCCCTGGCGGGAACTAGCACAGATACGCAGTATTTT.